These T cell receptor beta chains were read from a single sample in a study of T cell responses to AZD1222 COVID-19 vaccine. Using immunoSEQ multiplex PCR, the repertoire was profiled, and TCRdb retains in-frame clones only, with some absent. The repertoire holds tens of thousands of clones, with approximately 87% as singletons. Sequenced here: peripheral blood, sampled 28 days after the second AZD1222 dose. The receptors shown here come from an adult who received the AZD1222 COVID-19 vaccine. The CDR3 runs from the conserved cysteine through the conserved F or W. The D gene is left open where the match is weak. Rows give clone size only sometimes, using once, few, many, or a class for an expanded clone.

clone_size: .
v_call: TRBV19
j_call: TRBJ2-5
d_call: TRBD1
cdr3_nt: TGTGCCAGTAGTATTGGCGCCAGGGGGCCTGAGACCCAGTACTTC
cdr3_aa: CASSIGARGPETQYF

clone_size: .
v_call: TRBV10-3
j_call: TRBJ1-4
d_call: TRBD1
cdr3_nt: TGTGCCATCAGTGATCCGGGACAGGGGATCGAAAAACTGTTTTTT
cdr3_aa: CAISDPGQGIEKLFF

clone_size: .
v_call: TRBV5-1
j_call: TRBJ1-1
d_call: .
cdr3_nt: TGCGCCAGCAGGGAACAGGTTGGTACGAACACTGAAGCTTTCTTT
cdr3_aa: CASREQVGTNTEAFF

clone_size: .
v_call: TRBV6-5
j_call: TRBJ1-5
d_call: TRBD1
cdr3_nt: TGTGCCAGCAGTTACGCCGGGACAGGGGACCAGCCCCAGCATTTT
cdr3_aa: CASSYAGTGDQPQHF

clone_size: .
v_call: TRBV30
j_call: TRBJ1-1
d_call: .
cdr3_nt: TGTGCCTGGAGTGTACCGGGTCGGCGGCTTGAAGCTTTCTTT
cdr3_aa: CAWSVPGRRLEAFF

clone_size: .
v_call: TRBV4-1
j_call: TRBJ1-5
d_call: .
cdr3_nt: TGCGCCAGCAGCCAAGCCATCGATTATCAGCCCCAGCATTTT
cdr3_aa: CASSQAIDYQPQHF

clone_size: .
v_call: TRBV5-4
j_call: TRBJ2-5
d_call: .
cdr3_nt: TGTGCCAGCAGCTGGACACACGCGGGGGAGACCCAGTACTTC
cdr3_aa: CASSWTHAGETQYF

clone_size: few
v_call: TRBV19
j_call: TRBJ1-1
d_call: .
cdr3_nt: TGTGCCAGTAGTATAGTCGGTTATAGAGGAGCTTTCTTT
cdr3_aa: CASSIVGYRGAFF

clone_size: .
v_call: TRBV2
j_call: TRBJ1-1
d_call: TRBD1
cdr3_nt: TGTGCCAGCAGAGTCCGGGACAGGGTTCTTCTAGCTTTCTTT
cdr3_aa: CASRVRDRVLLAFF

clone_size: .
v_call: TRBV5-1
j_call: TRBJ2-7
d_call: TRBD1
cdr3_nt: TGCGCCAGCAGCTTGGGAGGACAGGGGGCCTACGAGCAGTACTTC
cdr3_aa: CASSLGGQGAYEQYF

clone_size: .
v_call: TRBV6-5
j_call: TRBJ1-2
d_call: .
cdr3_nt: TGTGCCAGCAGTTACTCGTTAGGGGGTAGCTATGGCTACACCTTC
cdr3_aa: CASSYSLGGSYGYTF

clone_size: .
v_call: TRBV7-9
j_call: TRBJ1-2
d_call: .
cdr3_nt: TGTGCCAGCAGCCGCGACGGGAACTATGGCTACACCTTC
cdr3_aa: CASSRDGNYGYTF

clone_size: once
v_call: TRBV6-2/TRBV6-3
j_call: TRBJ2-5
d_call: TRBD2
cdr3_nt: TGTGCCAGCAGCCCAGGACTAGCGGGGGGGCGACGGGAGACCCAGTACTTC
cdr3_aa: CASSPGLAGGRRETQYF

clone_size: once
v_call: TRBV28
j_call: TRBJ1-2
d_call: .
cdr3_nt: TGTGCCAGCAGTGGGGGCCCTGGCTATGGCTACACCTTC
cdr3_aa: CASSGGPGYGYTF

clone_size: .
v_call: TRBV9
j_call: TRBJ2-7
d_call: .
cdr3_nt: TGTGCCAGCAGCGTAGCCCCGGACAACTCCTACGAGCAGTACTTC
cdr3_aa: CASSVAPDNSYEQYF

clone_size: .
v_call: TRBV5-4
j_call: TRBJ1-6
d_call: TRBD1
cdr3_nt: TGTGCCAGCAGCGAACGACAGGGAACACAAAATTCACCCCTCCACTTT
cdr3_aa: CASSERQGTQNSPLHF

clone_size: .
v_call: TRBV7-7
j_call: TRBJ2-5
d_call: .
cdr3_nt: TGTGCCAGCAGTGGCAGCAGGACCCAGTACTTC
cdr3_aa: CASSGSRTQYF

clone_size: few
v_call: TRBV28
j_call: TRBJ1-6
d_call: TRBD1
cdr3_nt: TGTGCCAGCAGTCGGGGATGGACAGGGACCGGCTCACCCCTCCACTTT
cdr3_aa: CASSRGWTGTGSPLHF

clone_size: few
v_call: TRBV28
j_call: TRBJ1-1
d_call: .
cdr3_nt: TGTGCCAGCAGTTCTATCATGAACACTGAAGCTTTCTTT
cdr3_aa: CASSSIMNTEAFF

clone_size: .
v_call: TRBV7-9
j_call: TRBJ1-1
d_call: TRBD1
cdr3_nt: TGTGCCAGCAGCCGGGACAGGGTCTTGGCTTTCTTT
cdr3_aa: CASSRDRVLAFF

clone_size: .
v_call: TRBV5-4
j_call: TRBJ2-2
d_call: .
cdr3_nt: TGTGCCAGCGAAAAGGGGGGGGATTCAACCGGGGAGCTGTTTTTT
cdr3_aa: CASEKGGDSTGELFF

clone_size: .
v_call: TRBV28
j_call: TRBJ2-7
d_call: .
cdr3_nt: TGTGCCAGCAACCCTTCCTGGGACGAGCAGTACTTC
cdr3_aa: CASNPSWDEQYF

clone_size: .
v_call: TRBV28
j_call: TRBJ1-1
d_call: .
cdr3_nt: TGTGCCAGCAGTTTTAGCCGGACAGAGAACACTGAAGCTTTCTTT
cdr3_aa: CASSFSRTENTEAFF

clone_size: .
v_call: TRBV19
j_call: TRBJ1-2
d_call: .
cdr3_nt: TGTGCTTCTCAGGGCGGCGCCCGGTTTAACTATGGCTACACCTTC
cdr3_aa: CASQGGARFNYGYTF

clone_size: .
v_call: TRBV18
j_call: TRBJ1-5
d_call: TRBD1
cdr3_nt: TGTGCCAGCTCACCATCGACAGGGGGTATGAATCAGCCCCAGCATTTT
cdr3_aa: CASSPSTGGMNQPQHF

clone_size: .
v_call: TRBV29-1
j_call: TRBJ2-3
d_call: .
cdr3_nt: TGCAGCGTTGAGAGGGGAGCAGATACGCAGTATTTT
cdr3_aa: CSVERGADTQYF

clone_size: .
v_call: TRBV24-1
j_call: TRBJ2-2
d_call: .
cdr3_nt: TGTGCCACCAGTGATTTGCCCGGAGGGGACACCGGGGAGCTGTTTTTT
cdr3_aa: CATSDLPGGDTGELFF

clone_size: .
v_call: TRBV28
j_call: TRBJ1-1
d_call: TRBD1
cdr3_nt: TGTGCCAGCAGTTTTCCGGGACAGGGGAACACTGAAGCTTTCTTT
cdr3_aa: CASSFPGQGNTEAFF

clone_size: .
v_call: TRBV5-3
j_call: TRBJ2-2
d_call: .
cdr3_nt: TGTGCCAGAAGCCTTAGTCCCGGGGAGCTGTTTTTT
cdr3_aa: CARSLSPGELFF

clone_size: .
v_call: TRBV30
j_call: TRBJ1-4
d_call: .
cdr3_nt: TGTGCCTGGAATAAACATATGACTAATGAAAAACTGTTTTTT
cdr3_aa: CAWNKHMTNEKLFF

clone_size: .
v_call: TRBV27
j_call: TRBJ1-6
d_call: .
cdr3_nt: TGTGCCAGCAGTTTATCTGAGAATTCACCCCTCCACTTT
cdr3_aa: CASSLSENSPLHF

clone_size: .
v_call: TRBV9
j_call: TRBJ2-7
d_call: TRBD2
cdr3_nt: TGTGCCAGCAGCGCCTCCCCGGGGGGGCAATACGAGCAGTACTTC
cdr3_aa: CASSASPGGQYEQYF

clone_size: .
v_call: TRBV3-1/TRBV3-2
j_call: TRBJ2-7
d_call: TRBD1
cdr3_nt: TGTGCCAGCAGCCAATCCTTGTGGGGACAGCACTACGAGCAGTACTTC
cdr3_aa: CASSQSLWGQHYEQYF

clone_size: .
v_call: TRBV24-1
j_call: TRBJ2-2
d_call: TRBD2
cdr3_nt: TGTGCCACCAGTGATTTTGGTCTAGCGGGCACCTCGAGCACCGGGGAGCTGTTTTTT
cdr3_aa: CATSDFGLAGTSSTGELFF

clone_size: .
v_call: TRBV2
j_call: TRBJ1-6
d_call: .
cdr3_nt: TGTGCCAGCAGTGACTATTCACCCCTCCACTTT
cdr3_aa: CASSDYSPLHF

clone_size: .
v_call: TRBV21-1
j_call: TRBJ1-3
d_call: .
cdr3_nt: TGTGCCAGCAGCAAAGTAGAATTTTGGAGGGGGCGCGGAAACACCATATATTTT
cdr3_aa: CASSKVEFWRGRGNTIYF

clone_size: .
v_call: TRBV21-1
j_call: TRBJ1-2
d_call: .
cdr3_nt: TGTGCCAGCAGCCGAGGGGCGGGCAATCACTATGGCTACACCTTC
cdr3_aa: CASSRGAGNHYGYTF

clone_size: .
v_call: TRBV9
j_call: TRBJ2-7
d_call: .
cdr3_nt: TGTGCCAGCAGCGCTGGATACGAGCAGTACTTC
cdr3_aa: CASSAGYEQYF

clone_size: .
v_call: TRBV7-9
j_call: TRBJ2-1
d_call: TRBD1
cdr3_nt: TGTGCCAGCAGCTTATTTGGGGACAGGGCCGACAATGAGCAGTTCTTC
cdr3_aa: CASSLFGDRADNEQFF

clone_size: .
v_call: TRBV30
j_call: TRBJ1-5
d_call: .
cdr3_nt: TGTGCCTGGAGTGTGGGACATCAGCCCCAGCATTTT
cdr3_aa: CAWSVGHQPQHF

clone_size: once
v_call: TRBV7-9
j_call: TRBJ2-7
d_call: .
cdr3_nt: TGTGCCAGCAGCCTCGAAGGGGGGGAGCAGTACTTC
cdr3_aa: CASSLEGGEQYF

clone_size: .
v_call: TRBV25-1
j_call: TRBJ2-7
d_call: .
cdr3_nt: TGTGCCAGCAGGGAGGAGTACGAGCAGTACTTC
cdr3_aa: CASREEYEQYF

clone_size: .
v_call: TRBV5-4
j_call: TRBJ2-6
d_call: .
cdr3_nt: TGTGCCAGCATCATCAATCCTGGGGCCAACGTCCTGACTTTC
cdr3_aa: CASIINPGANVLTF

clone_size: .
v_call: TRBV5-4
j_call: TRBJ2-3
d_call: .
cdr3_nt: TGTGCCAGCAGCTTGGCGGGACAAAGAACAGATACGCAGTATTTT
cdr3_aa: CASSLAGQRTDTQYF

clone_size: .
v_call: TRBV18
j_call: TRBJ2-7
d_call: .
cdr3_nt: TGTGCCAGCTCACCCCAGGACGGTGGAGAGCAGTACTTC
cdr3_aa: CASSPQDGGEQYF

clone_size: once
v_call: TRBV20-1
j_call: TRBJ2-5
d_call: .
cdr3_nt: TGCAGTGCTCTCCGAGAGACCCAGTACTTC
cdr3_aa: CSALRETQYF

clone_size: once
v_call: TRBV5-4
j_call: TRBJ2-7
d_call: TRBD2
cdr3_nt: TGTGCCAGCAGCTTGGCGGGGGGGGTTTCTAGAGAGCAGTACTTC
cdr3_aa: CASSLAGGVSREQYF

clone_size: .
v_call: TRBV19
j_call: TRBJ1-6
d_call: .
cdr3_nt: TGTGCCAGTAGTATGGGCTCTGGGGGGACGATAGAATCACCCCTCCACTTT
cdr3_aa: CASSMGSGGTIESPLHF

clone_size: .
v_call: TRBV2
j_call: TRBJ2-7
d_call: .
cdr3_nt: TGTGCCAGCAGGGCAAGGCCGCCGGGACGGAGCTCCTACGAGCAGTACTTC
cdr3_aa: CASRARPPGRSSYEQYF

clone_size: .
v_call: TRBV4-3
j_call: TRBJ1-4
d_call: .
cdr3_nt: TGCGCCAGCAGCCAAAACGACGGACTGTATAATGAAAAACTGTTTTTT
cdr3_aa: CASSQNDGLYNEKLFF

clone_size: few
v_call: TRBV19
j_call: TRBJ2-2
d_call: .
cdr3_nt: TGTGCCAGTAGTATGGGCGAGGCTTGGGTGAACACCGGGGAGCTGTTTTTT
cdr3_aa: CASSMGEAWVNTGELFF

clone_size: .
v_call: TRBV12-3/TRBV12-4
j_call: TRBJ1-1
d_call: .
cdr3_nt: TGTGCCAGCAACCAGGGGTTAAACACTGAAGCTTTCTTT
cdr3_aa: CASNQGLNTEAFF

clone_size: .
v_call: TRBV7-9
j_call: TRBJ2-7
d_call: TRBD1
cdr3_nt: TGTGCCAGCAGCCCAAAGACAGGGGTCCACGAGCAGTACTTC
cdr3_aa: CASSPKTGVHEQYF

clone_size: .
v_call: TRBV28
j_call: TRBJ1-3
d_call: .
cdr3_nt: TGTGCCAGCAGTTATTCAGCCCTATCCATATATTTT
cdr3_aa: CASSYSALSIYF

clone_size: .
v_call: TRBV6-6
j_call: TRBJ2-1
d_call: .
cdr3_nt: TGTGCCAGCAGCCCAGACGGGGATGAGCAGTTCTTC
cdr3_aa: CASSPDGDEQFF